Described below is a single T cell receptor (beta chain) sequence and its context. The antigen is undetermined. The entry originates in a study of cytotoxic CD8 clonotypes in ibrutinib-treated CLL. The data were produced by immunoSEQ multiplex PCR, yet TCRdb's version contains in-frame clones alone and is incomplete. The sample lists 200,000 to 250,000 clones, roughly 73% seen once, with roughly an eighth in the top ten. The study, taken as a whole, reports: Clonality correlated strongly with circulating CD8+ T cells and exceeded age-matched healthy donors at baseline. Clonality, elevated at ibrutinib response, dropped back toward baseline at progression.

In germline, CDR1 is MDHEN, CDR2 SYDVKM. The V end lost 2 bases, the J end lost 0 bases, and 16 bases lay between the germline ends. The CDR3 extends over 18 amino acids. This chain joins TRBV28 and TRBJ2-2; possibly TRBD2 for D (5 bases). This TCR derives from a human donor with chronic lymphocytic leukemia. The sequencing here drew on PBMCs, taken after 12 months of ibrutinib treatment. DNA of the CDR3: TGTGCCAGCAGTTTAATTTTGGGAGCGGCCTCGAACACCGGGGAGCTGTTTTTT. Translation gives CASSLILGAASNTGELFF. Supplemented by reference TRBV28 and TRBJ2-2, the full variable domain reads DVKVTQSSRYLVKRTGEKVFLECVQDMDHENMFWYRQDPGLGLRLIYFSYDVKMKEKGDIPEGYSVSREKKERFSLILESASTNQTSMYLCASSLILGAASNTGELFFGEGSRLTVL.